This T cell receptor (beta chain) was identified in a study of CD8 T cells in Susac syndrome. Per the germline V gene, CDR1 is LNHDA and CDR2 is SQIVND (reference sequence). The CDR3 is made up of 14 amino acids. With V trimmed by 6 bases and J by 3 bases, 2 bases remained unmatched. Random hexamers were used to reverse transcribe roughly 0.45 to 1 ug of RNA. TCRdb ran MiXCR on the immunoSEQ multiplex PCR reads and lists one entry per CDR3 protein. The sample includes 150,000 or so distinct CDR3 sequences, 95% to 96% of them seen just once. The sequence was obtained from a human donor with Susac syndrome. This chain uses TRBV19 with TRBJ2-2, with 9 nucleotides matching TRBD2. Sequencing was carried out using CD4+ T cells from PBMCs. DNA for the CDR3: TGTGCCAGTAGGGTAGCGGGAGACACCGGGGAGCTGTTTTTT. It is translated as CASRVAGDTGELFF.